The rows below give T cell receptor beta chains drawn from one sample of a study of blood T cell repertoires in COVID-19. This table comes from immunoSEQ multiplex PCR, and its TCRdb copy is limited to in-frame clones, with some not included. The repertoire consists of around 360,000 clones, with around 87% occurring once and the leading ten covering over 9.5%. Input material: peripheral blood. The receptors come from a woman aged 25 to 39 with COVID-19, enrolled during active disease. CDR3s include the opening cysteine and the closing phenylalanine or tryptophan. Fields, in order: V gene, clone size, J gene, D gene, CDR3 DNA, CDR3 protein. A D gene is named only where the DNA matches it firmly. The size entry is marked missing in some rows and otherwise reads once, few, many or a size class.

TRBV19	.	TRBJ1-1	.	TGTGCTGCGGGAGCAGGGGTTTTAGTGAGTGGGGGTAACACTGAAGCTTTCTTT	CAAGAGVLVSGGNTEAFF
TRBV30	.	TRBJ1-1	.	TGTGCCTGGAGTGTCGGCAGGGTGAACACTGAAGCTTTCTTT	CAWSVGRVNTEAFF
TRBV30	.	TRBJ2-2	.	TGTGCCTGGACTAAGCGGGTCACCGGGGAGCTGTTTTTT	CAWTKRVTGELFF
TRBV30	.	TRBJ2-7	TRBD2	TGTGCCTGGAGGACTGCGGGAGGGCCCGCCGAGCAGTACTTC	CAWRTAGGPAEQYF
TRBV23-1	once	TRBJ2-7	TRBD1	TGCGCCAGCACTACCGGGACAGTGCCCTACGAGCAGTACTTC	CASTTGTVPYEQYF
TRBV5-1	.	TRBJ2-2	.	TGCGCCAGCAGCTTAAGCGGTGACACCGGGGAGCTGTTTTTT	CASSLSGDTGELFF
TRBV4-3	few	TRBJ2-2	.	TGCGCCAGCAGCCAAGTTTCCGCGGCGGGCACCGGGGAGCTGTTTTTT	CASSQVSAAGTGELFF
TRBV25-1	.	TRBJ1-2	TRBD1	TGTGCCAGCAGACCTACAGGGGGCGTCTATGGCTACACCTTC	CASRPTGGVYGYTF
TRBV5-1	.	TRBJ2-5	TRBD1	TGCGCCAGCAGCTTGATTTACCGGGACAGGGTTTGGGAGACCCAGTACTTC	CASSLIYRDRVWETQYF
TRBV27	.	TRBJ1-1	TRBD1	TGTGCCAGCATGCCGGGACAGGGGGAAGCTTTCTTT	CASMPGQGEAFF
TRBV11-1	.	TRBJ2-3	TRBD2	TGTGCCAGCAGCTTATGGGGGGGACGCACAGATACGCAGTATTTT	CASSLWGGRTDTQYF
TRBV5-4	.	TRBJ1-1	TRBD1	TGTGCCAGCAGCGTCGCAGGGGGCGACACTGAAGCTTTCTTT	CASSVAGGDTEAFF
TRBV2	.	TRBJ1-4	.	TGTGCCAGCAGTCCCCAGGGTCCAACTAATGAAAAACTGTTTTTT	CASSPQGPTNEKLFF
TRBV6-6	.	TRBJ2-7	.	TGTGCCAGTATGCGGGGTTACGAGCAGTACTTC	CASMRGYEQYF
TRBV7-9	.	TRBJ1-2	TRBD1	TGTGCCAGCCGAGGTAGGGACAGAAACTATGGCTACACCTTC	CASRGRDRNYGYTF
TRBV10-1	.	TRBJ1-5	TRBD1	TGCGCCAGCAGTGAGTCTGAAGACAGGGGGCACAATCAGCCCCAGCATTTT	CASSESEDRGHNQPQHF
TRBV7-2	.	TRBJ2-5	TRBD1	TGTGCCAGCAGCTTACTAGGACAGGGGGACGCGACCCAGTACTTC	CASSLLGQGDATQYF
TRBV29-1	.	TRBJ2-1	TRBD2	TGCAGCGTTGATGGGGGAGGGCCCCTCAATGAGCAGTTCTTC	CSVDGGGPLNEQFF
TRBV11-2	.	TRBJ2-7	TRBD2	TGTGCCAGCAGCTCCACTAGCGAAATTACCTACGAGCAGTACTTC	CASSSTSEITYEQYF
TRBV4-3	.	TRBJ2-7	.	TGCGCCAGCAGCCAAGACTTCCAGGGATCCTACGAGCAGTACTTC	CASSQDFQGSYEQYF
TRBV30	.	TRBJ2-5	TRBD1	TGTGCCTGGACGGGACAGGGGCAAGAGACCCAGTACTTC	CAWTGQGQETQYF
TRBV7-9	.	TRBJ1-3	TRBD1	TGTGCCAGCAGCGGAGTCCAAGGGCCAGGGGGCAGTAGTGGAAACACCATATATTTT	CASSGVQGPGGSSGNTIYF
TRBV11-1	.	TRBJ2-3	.	TGTGCCAGCAGCGCCGACAGGGATACGCAGTATTTT	CASSADRDTQYF
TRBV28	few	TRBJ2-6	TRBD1	TGTGCCAGCCGGGACAGGTTGAACGGGGCCAACGTCCTGACTTTC	CASRDRLNGANVLTF
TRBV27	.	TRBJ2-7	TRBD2	TGTGCCAGCAGATCACTAGCGGGGGCCTACGAGCAGTACTTC	CASRSLAGAYEQYF
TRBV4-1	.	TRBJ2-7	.	TGCGCCAGCAGCCAAGTAAAGAGCCCCTCCTACGAGCAGTACTTC	CASSQVKSPSYEQYF
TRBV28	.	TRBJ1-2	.	TGTGCCAGCTTATCCGCGGGGGGGCTTATCGATGGCTACACCTTC	CASLSAGGLIDGYTF
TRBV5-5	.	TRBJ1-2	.	TGTGCCAGCAGCTTGGTGGAGGATAGCTACACCTTC	CASSLVEDSYTF
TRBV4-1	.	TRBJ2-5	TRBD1	TGCGCCAGCAGCCATCACGACAGGGAAGAGACCCAGTACTTC	CASSHHDREETQYF
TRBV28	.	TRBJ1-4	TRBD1	TGTGCCAGCAGTTTAGGGGACAGATACGAAAAACTGTTTTTT	CASSLGDRYEKLFF
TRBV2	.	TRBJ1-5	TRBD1	TGTGCCAGCAGTGAAAGGCAAGGGGACAGTAATCAGCCCCAGCATTTT	CASSERQGDSNQPQHF
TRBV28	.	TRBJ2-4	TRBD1	TGTGCCAGCAGTCCGGACAGGCCAAAAAACATTCAGTACTTC	CASSPDRPKNIQYF
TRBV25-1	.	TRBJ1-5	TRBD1	TGTGCCAGCACGCCCATGACAGGGGGCTCTTCGTTCAATCAGCCCCAGCATTTT	CASTPMTGGSSFNQPQHF
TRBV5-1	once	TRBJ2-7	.	TGCGCCAGCAGCTTGCCGTCTACCCCCTACGAGCAGTACTTC	CASSLPSTPYEQYF
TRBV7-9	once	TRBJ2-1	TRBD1	TGTGCCAGCAGCGGCCGACAGGGGAATGAGCAGTTCTTC	CASSGRQGNEQFF
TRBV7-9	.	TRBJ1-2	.	TGTGCCAGCAGCTCCCTAGACAGGCTAGTTCACTATGGCTACACCTTC	CASSSLDRLVHYGYTF
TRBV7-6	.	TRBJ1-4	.	TGTGCCAGCAGCCAGCGGGGGGAAAAACTGTTTTTT	CASSQRGEKLFF
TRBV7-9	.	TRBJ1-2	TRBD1	TGTGCCAGCAGCCCAACTCGGGACAGGGGGGGAAATGGCTACACCTTC	CASSPTRDRGGNGYTF
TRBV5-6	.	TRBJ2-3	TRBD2	TGTGCCAGCCTGGGGCTAGCGGCGGGAGATACGCAGTATTTT	CASLGLAAGDTQYF
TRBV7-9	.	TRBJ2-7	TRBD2	TGTGCCAGCAGCCAAACCCAAAGCGGGAGCTTCTCCTACGAGCAGTACTTC	CASSQTQSGSFSYEQYF
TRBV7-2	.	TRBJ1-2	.	TGTGCCAGCAGCTTAGAGACAGAAAACTATGGCTACACCTTC	CASSLETENYGYTF
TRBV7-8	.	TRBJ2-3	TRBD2	TGTGCCGGATTAGCGGGAGGGCCGGGCACAGATACGCAGTATTTT	CAGLAGGPGTDTQYF
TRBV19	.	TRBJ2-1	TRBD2	TGTGCCAGTAGTATCTTAGCGGGACGTCCCTACAATGAGCAGTTCTTC	CASSILAGRPYNEQFF
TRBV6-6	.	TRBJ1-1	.	TGTGCCAGCAGTTACAGGGGGGGCCTAGAGGCTTTCTTT	CASSYRGGLEAFF
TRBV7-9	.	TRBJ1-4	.	TGTGCCAGCAGCCCCATCCCAGGGAATGAAAAACTGTTTTTT	CASSPIPGNEKLFF
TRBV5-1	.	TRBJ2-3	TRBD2	TGCGCCAGCAGCACATCGGCTAGCGGGATGACAGATACGCAGTATTTT	CASSTSASGMTDTQYF
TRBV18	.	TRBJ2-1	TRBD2	TGTGCCAGCTCACCATTCGCGGGAGGCCACAATGAGCAGTTCTTC	CASSPFAGGHNEQFF
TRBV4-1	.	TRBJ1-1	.	TGCGCCAGCAGCCCGAAGGCAGGGGCGAACACTGAAGCTTTCTTT	CASSPKAGANTEAFF
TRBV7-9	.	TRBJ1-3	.	TGTGCCAGCAGCTTTGGCTCACAGGCCCTCTCTGGAAACACCATATATTTT	CASSFGSQALSGNTIYF
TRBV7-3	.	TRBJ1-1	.	TGTGCCAGCAGCTTAGGCCCCCAGGGGCTGAACACTGAAGCTTTCTTT	CASSLGPQGLNTEAFF
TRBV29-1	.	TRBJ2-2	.	TGCAGCATGGCGGTCACCGGGGAGCTGTTTTTT	CSMAVTGELFF
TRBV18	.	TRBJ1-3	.	TGTGCCAGCTCACCAGCGGTGAGCTCTGGAAACACCATATATTTT	CASSPAVSSGNTIYF
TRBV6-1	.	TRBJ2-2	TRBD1	TGTGCCAGCAGTGGGACAGGGCGAATCGCCGGGGAGCTGTTTTTT	CASSGTGRIAGELFF
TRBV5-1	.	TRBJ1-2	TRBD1	TGCGCCAGCAGCTTCGGGGACAGGGCCAACTATGGCTACACCTTC	CASSFGDRANYGYTF